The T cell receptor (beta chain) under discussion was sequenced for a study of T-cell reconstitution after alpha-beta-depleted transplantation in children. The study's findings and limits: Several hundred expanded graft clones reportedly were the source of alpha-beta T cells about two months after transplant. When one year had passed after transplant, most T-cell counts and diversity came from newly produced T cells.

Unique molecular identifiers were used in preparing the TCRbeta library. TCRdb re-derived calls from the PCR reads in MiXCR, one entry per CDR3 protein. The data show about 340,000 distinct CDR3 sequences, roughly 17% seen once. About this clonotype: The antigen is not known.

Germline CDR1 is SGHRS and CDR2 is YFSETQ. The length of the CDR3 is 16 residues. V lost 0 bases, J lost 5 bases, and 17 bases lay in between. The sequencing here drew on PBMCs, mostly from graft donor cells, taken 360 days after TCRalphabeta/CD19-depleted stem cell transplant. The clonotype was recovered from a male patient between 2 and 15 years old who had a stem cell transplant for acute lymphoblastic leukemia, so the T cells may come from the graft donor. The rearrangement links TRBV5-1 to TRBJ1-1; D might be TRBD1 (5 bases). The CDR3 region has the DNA TGCGCCAGCAGCTTGGTCCTGGCAGGGCAAAGGACTGAAGCTTTCTTT. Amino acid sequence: CASSLVLAGQRTEAFF. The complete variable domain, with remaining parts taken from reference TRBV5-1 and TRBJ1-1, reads KAGVTQTPRYLIKTRGQQVTLSCSPISGHRSVSWYQQTPGQGLQFLFEYFSETQRNKGNFPGRFSGRQFSNSRSEMNVSTLELGDSALYLCASSLVLAGQRTEAFFGQGTRLTVV.